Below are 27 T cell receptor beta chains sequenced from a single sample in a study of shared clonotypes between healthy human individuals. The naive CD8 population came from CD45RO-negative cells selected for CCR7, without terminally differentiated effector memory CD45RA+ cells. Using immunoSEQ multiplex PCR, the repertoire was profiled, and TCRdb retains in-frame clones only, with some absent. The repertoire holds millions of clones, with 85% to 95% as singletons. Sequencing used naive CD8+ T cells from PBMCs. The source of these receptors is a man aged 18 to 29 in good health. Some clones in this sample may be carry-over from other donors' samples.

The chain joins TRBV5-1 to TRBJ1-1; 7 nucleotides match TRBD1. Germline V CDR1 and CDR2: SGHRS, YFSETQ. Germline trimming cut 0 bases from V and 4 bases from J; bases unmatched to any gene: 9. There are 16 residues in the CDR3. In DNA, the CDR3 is TGCGCCAGCAGCTTGGAGGTCGTGACAGGGTCCACTGAAGCTTTCTTT. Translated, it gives CASSLEVVTGSTEAFF.

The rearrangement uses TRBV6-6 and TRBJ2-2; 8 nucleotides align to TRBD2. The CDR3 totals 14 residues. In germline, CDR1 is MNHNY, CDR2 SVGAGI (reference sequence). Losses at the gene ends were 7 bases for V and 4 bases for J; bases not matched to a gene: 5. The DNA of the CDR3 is TGTGCCAGCATCTCGGGGGGGAGCACCGGGGAGCTGTTTTTT. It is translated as CASISGGSTGELFF.

The CDR3, as DNA: TGTGCCAGCAGCTTACCGGGACTAGCGGGATTTGAGCAGTTCTTC. Its translation is CASSLPGLAGFEQFF. The V call is TRBV7-9, the J call TRBJ2-1; 13 nucleotides agree with TRBD2. The trim removed 2 bases at V and 9 bases at J, leaving 4 bases unmatched. There are 15 residues in the CDR3. CDR1 is SEHNR, CDR2 FQNEAQ, per germline (reference sequence).

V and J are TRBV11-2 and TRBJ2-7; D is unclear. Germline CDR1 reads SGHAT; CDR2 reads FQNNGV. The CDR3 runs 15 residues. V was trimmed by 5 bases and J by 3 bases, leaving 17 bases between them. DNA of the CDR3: TGTGCCAGCAGCCGCCAGGCTCGGAACGGCTACGAGCAGTACTTC. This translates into CASSRQARNGYEQYF.

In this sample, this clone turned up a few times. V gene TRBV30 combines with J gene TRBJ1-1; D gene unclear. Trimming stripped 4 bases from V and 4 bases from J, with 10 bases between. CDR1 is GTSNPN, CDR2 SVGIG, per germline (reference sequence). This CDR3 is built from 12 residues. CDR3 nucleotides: TGTGCCTGGACTCGTCGACCCACTGAAGCTTTCTTT. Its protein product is CAWTRRPTEAFF.

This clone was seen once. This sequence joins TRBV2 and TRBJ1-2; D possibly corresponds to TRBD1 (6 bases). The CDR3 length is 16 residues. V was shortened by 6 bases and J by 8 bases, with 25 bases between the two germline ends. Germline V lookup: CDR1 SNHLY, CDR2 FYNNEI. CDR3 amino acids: CASSEPGRAQRGGYTF. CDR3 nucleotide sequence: TGTGCCAGCAGCGAGCCAGGCCGGGCGCAAAGGGGGGGCTACACCTTC.

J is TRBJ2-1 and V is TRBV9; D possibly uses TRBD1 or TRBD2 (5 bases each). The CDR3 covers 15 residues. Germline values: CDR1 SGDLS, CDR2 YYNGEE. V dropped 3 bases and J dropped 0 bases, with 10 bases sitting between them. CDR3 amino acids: CASSAEGSSYNEQFF. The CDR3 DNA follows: TGTGCCAGCAGCGCCGAGGGGAGCTCCTACAATGAGCAGTTCTTC.

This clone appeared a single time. Written as DNA, the CDR3 is TGCAGCCCTAGAGTAGCCAAAAACATTCAGTACTTC. This gives the protein CSPRVAKNIQYF. This chain uses TRBV29-1 with TRBJ2-4, with D uncertain. The CDR3 has 12 residues. Trimming pared 8 bases from V and 0 bases from J, leaving 8 bases between. Germline V gene data show CDR1 as SQVTM and CDR2 as ANQGSEA. Complete variable domain (other parts from reference TRBV29-1 and TRBJ2-4): SAVISQKPSRDICQRGTSLTIQCQVDSQVTMMFWYRQQPGQSLTLIATANQGSEATYESGFVIDKFPISRPNLTFSTLTVSNMSPEDSSIYLCSPRVAKNIQYFGAGTRLSVL.

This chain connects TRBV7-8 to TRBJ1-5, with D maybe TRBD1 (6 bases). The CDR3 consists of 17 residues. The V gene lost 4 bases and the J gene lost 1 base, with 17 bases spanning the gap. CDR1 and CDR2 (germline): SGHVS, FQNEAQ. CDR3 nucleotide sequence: TGTGCCAGCAGCTCCCGGCAGGGGCCCACGAGCAATCAGCCCCAGCATTTT. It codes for CASSSRQGPTSNQPQHF.

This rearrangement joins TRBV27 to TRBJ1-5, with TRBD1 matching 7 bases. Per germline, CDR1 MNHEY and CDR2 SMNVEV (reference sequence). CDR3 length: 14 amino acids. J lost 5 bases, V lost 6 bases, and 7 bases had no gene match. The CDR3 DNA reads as TGTGCCAGCAGGAAACAGGGGACTTATCAGCCCCAGCATTTT. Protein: CASRKQGTYQPQHF.

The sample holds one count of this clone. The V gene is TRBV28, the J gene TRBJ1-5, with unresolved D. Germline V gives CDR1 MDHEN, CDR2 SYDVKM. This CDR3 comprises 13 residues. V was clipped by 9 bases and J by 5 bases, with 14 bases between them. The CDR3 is CASLGSIDQPQHF. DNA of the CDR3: TGTGCCAGTCTCGGGAGTATAGATCAGCCCCAGCATTTT.

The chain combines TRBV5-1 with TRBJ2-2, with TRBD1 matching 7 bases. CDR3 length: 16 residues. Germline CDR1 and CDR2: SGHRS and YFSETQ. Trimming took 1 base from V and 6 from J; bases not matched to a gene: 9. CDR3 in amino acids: CASSLWEEGAPGELFF. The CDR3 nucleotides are TGCGCCAGCAGCTTGTGGGAAGAGGGGGCCCCCGGGGAGCTGTTTTTT. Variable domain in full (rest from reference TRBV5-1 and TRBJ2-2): KAGVTQTPRYLIKTRGQQVTLSCSPISGHRSVSWYQQTPGQGLQFLFEYFSETQRNKGNFPGRFSGRQFSNSRSEMNVSTLELGDSALYLCASSLWEEGAPGELFFGEGSRLTVL.

CDR3 in amino acids: CASSLSSGLAKNIQYF. CDR3 DNA sequence: TGTGCCAGCAGCTTATCTAGCGGGCTAGCCAAAAACATTCAGTACTTC. The V call is TRBV7-9, the J call TRBJ2-4; 8 nucleotides match TRBD2. There are 16 residues in the CDR3. Germline CDR1 and CDR2: SEHNR and FQNEAQ (reference sequence). V lost 2 bases, J lost 0 bases, and 3 bases stayed unmatched.

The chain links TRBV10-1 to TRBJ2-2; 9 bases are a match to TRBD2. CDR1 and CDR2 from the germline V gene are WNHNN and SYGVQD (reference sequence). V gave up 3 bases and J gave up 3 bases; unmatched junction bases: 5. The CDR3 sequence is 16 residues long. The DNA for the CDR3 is TGCGCCAGCAGTGACCAGCGGGAGGTCGACACCGGGGAGCTGTTTTTT. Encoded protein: CASSDQREVDTGELFF.

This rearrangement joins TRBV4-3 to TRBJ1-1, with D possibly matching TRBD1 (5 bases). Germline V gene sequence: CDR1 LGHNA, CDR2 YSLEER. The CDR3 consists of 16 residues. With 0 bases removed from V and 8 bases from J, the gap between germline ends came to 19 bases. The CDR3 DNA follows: TGCGCCAGCAGCCAAGATTGGGACGGGCTAGGCGACGAAGCTTTCTTT. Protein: CASSQDWDGLGDEAFF.

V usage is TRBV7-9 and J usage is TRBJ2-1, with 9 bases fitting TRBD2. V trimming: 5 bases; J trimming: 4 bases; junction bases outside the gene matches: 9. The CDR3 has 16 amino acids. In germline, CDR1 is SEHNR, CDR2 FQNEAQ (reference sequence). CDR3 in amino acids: CASSPGATSGYNEQFF. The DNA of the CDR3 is TGTGCCAGCAGCCCAGGGGCCACTAGCGGGTACAATGAGCAGTTCTTC. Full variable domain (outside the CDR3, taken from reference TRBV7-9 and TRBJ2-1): DTGVSQNPRHKITKRGQNVTFRCDPISEHNRLYWYRQTLGQGPEFLTYFQNEAQLEKSRLLSDRFSAERPKGSFSTLEIQRTEQGDSAMYLCASSPGATSGYNEQFFGPGTRLTVL.

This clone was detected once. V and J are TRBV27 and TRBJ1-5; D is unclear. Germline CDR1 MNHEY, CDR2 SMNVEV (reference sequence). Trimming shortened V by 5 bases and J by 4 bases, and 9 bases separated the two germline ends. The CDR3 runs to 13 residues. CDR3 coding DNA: TGTGCCAGCAGTGTTAGGAATAATCAGCCCCAGCATTTT. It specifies CASSVRNNQPQHF.

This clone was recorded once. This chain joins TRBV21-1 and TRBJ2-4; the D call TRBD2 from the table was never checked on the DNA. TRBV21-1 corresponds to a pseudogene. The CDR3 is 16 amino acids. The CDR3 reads CASVGSGRLAKNIQYF. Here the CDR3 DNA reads TGTGCCAGCGTCGGTAGCGGGAGGCTAGCCAAAAACATTCAGTACTTC.

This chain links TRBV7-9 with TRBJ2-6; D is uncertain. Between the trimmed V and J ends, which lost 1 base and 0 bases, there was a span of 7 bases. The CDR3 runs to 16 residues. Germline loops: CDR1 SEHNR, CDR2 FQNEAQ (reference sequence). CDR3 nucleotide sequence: TGTGCCAGCAGCTTAGACTTTGGCTCTGGGGCCAACGTCCTGACTTTC. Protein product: CASSLDFGSGANVLTF.

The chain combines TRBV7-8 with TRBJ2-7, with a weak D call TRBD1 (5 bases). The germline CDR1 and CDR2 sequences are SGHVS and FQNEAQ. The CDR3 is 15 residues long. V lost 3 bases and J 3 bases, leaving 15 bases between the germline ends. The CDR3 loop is CASSFLGPELYEQYF. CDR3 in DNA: TGTGCCAGCAGCTTTTTGGGGCCGGAGCTCTACGAGCAGTACTTC.

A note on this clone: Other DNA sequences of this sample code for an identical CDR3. The CDR3 sequence is CAISESTSGSSDTQYF. CDR3 DNA: TGTGCCATCAGTGAGTCGACTAGCGGGAGTTCAGATACGCAGTATTTT. The rearrangement uses TRBV10-3 and TRBJ2-3; 12 bases are a match to TRBD2. The CDR3 consists of 16 residues. Trimming cost V 0 bases and J 4 bases; bases outside gene matches: 2. Germline assignment: CDR1 ENHRY and CDR2 SYGVKD.

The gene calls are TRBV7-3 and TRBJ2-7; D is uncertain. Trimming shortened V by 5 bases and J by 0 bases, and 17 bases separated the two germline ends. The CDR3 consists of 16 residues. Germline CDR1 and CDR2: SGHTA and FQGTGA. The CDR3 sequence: CASSPPPRLYSYEQYF. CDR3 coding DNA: TGTGCCAGCAGCCCACCCCCTAGGTTATACTCCTACGAGCAGTACTTC.

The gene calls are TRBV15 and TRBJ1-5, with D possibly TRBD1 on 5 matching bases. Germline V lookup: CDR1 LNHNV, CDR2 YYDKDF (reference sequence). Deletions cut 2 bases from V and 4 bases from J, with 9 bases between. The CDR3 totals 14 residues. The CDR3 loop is CATSRPQGNQPQHF. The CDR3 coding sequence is TGTGCCACCAGCAGACCTCAGGGTAATCAGCCCCAGCATTTT.

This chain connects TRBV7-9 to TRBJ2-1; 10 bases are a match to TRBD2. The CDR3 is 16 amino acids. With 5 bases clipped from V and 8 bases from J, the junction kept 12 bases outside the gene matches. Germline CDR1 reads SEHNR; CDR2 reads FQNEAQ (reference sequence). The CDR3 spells CASSGTGTSDWDEQFF. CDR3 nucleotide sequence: TGTGCCAGCAGCGGGACCGGGACTAGCGACTGGGATGAGCAGTTCTTC. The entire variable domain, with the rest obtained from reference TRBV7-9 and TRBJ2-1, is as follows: DTGVSQNPRHKITKRGQNVTFRCDPISEHNRLYWYRQTLGQGPEFLTYFQNEAQLEKSRLLSDRFSAERPKGSFSTLEIQRTEQGDSAMYLCASSGTGTSDWDEQFFGPGTRLTVL.

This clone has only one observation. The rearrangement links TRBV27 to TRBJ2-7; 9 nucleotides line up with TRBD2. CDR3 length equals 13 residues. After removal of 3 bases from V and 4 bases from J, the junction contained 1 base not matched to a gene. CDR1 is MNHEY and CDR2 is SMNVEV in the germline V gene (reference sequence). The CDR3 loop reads CASSFLAGYEQYF. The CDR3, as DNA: TGTGCCAGCAGTTTCCTAGCGGGATACGAGCAGTACTTC.

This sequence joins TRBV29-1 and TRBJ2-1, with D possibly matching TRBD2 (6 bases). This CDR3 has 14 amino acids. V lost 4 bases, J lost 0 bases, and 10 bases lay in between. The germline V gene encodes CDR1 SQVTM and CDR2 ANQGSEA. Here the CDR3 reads CSVVSGYSYNEQFF. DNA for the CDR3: TGCAGCGTTGTTAGCGGATACTCCTACAATGAGCAGTTCTTC.

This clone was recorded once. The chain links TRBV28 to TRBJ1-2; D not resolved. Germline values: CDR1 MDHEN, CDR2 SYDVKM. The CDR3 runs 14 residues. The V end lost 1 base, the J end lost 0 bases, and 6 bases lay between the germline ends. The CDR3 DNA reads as TGTGCCAGCAGTTTATCTACAGCTAACTATGGCTACACCTTC. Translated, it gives CASSLSTANYGYTF.